This TCR delta chain was obtained from a study of human gamma delta and Vdelta1 T cells. Study-wide results and caveats: Reportedly, Delta One T cells were polyclonal and broadly targeted acute myeloid leukemia.

The CDR3 sequence is 17 residues long. Germline values: CDR1 TSWWSYY, CDR2 QGS. Trimming removed 4 bases at V and 4 bases at J, with 22 bases between. TCRdb re-called the PCR reads with CATT. The data contain more than 5,000 delta-chain clones, 41% of them seen just once; the ten biggest clones take up roughly 9%. Regarding this clone: What it binds is not known. A much bigger clone sits one base away, suggesting this may be a read error.

Source material: Vdelta1 gamma-delta T cells from blood grown in culture (DOT cells). J is TRDJ1 and V is TRDV1; D may be TRDD3 (6 bases). This TCR was sampled from a human donor in good health. The CDR3 is CALGGPVEGIVSDKLIF. In DNA form, the CDR3 reads TGTGCTCTTGGGGGCCCCGTTGAGGGGATTGTTAGCGATAAACTCATCTTT.